The sequence of this T cell receptor beta chain was determined in a study of blood T cell repertoires in COVID-19. In the original workflow: Amplification of reference gene primers provided the estimated nucleated cell counts. Sequenced by immunoSEQ multiplex PCR; TCRdb stores in-frame clones only, minus some. The V and J calls and clone size come from that table; D and trimming were worked out from the DNA. The sample shows 190,000 or so clones, around 78% of them seen only once. The V end lost 5 bases, the J end lost 8 bases, and 10 bases lay between the germline ends. Looked up from germline, CDR1 is LNHDA and CDR2 is SQIVND (reference sequence). There are 13 residues in the CDR3.

The V gene is TRBV19, the J gene TRBJ1-6, with D unresolved. Sequencing was performed on peripheral blood. This sequence was found in a woman of 80 years or more with active or convalescent COVID-19. The CDR3 bases are TGTGCCAGTAGTCCCGAGCGTGATTCACCCCTCCACTTT. It yields the protein CASSPERDSPLHF.